These 29 T cell receptor beta chains originate from one sample sequenced in a study of T cells in Graves' hyperthyroidism and ophthalmopathy. TCR beta CDR3 region amplification was performed from RNA transcripts. TCR CDR3 underwent first-round RT-PCR with the HTBI primer set. TCRdb used MiXCR to reprocess the multiplex PCR reads, holding one entry per CDR3 protein. The sample contains about 34,000 distinct CDR3 sequences, around 52% of which appear only once. The sample was blood. Receptors originate from a woman in her forties with Graves' ophthalmopathy.

This clonotype has at least ten counts. V and J are TRBV28 and TRBJ1-2; weak D call: TRBD1 (6 bases). V dropped 2 bases and J dropped 5 bases, with 6 bases sitting between them. This CDR3 spans 12 amino acids. Per germline, CDR1 MDHEN and CDR2 SYDVKM. CDR3 sequence: CASSLQGYGYTF. Written as DNA, the CDR3 is TGTGCCAGCAGTTTACAGGGGTATGGCTACACCTTC.

As regards this clonotype: Sequence at one end of the junction differs from germline and may be a read error. The chain is built from TRBV29-1 and TRBJ1-1; no reliable D call. Germline V lookup: CDR1 SQVTM, CDR2 ANQGSEA. The CDR3 is 12 residues long. CDR3 region: CSHHERNAEAFF. Here the CDR3 DNA reads TGCAGCCATCACGAGCGGAACGCTGAAGCTTTCTTT. The full variable domain, with the rest looked up from reference TRBV29-1 and TRBJ1-1, is SAVISQKPSRDICQRGTSLTIQCQVDSQVTMMFWYRQQPGQSLTLIATANQGSEATYESGFVIDKFPISRPNLTFSTLTVSNMSPEDSSIYLCSHHERNAEAFFGQGTRLTVV.

This clonotype was observed many times. This chain uses TRBV4-1 with TRBJ2-1; TRBD1 agrees at 9 bases. Germline loops: CDR1 MGHRA, CDR2 YSYEKL. The CDR3 is 15 residues long. V dropped 6 bases and J dropped 4; count of bases not matched to a gene: 7. The CDR3 loop is CASRSGTGSYNEQFF. The CDR3 coding sequence is TGCGCCAGCAGATCAGGGACAGGGAGTTACAATGAGCAGTTCTTC.

This clonotype was seen ten or more times. J is TRBJ2-1 and V is TRBV11-2; 8 nucleotides align to TRBD2. This CDR3 spans 19 amino acids. J gave up 0 bases and V 3 bases, and 13 bases lay outside the gene matches. Germline V gives CDR1 SGHAT, CDR2 FQNNGV. The CDR3 DNA reads as TGTGCCAGCAGCTTCATATCGTTTCGGGAGGGACGCTCCTACAATGAGCAGTTCTTC. Its translation is CASSFISFREGRSYNEQFF.

There are many counts of this clonotype. The rearrangement uses TRBV12-3 or TRBV12-4 and TRBJ1-1; no firm D call. Deletions cut 1 base from V and 10 bases from J, with 13 bases between. The CDR3 totals 13 residues. The CDR3 spells CASSLGSGVGAFF. The DNA of the CDR3 is TGTGCCAGCAGTTTAGGGTCTGGGGTAGGAGCTTTCTTT.

This clonotype was detected a few times. The chain joins TRBV12-5 to TRBJ2-5, with D perhaps given as TRBD1 or TRBD2 (6 bases each). Germline CDR1 LGHNT, CDR2 FRNRAP. The CDR3 sequence is 14 residues long. The CDR3 sequence is CAGLGGRDQETQYF. In nucleotides, the CDR3 is TGTGCGGGGCTCGGGGGCCGTGACCAAGAGACCCAGTACTTC.

The chain recombines TRBV25-1 with TRBJ1-6; 9 bases fit TRBD1. The CDR3 spans 15 residues. The germline gives CDR1 MGHDK, CDR2 SYGVNS. With 8 bases clipped from V and 9 bases from J, the junction kept 11 bases outside the gene matches. CDR3 residues: CASGPGQGFRSPLHF. DNA for the CDR3: TGTGCCAGCGGACCGGGACAGGGTTTTCGTTCACCCCTCCACTTT.

This clonotype was counted ten times or more. This chain connects TRBV29-1 to TRBJ1-1, with D tentatively TRBD1 (5 bases). The CDR3 runs 13 residues. The germline gives CDR1 SQVTM, CDR2 ANQGSEA. In DNA, the CDR3 is TGCAGTGGTTTGGAACAGGCGAACACTGAAGCTTTCTTT. Residues: CSGLEQANTEAFF. The full variable domain, rest sourced from reference TRBV29-1 and TRBJ1-1, is SAVISQKPSRDICQRGTSLTIQCQVDSQVTMMFWYRQQPGQSLTLIATANQGSEATYESGFVIDKFPISRPNLTFSTLTVSNMSPEDSSIYLCSGLEQANTEAFFGQGTRLTVV.

A word on this clonotype: Here the CDR3 omits its conserved ending phenylalanine or tryptophan, so a read error is the likely source. This sequence joins TRBV7-2 and TRBJ2-3; D possibly corresponds to TRBD2 (7 bases). The CDR3 contains 14 residues. CDR1 and CDR2 from the germline V gene are SGHTA and FQGNSA. As DNA, the CDR3 is TGTGCCAACAGCCCCGGGGGGCCGACAGACACGCAGTATTAT. It encodes CANSPGGPTDTQYY.

This sequence joins TRBV5-1 and TRBJ1-2; D might be TRBD1 (6 bases). CDR1 and CDR2 from the germline V gene are SGHRS and YFSETQ. V lost 5 bases and J 6 bases, leaving 17 bases between the germline ends. The CDR3 loop spans 14 amino acids. The CDR3: CASRVVERGDGYTF. Here the CDR3 DNA reads TGCGCCAGCAGAGTCGTGGAGAGGGGGGATGGCTACACCTTC.

This clonotype has a count of ten or more. V is TRBV19 and J is TRBJ2-1, with 14 bases fitting TRBD2. Looked up from germline, CDR1 is LNHDA and CDR2 is SQIVND (reference sequence). Trimming cost V 2 bases and J 4 bases; bases outside gene matches: 7. The CDR3 spans 18 residues. The CDR3 region has the DNA TGTGCCAGTAGTATATCCGGACTAGCGGGGGGCCTATACAATGAGCAGTTCTTC. Translating gives CASSISGLAGGLYNEQFF.

This clonotype appeared a single time. V gene TRBV4-3 combines with J gene TRBJ1-1; possible D gene TRBD1, 6 bases. The CDR3 has 14 residues. V was cut by 2 bases and J by 10 bases, with 17 bases left in between. From germline, CDR1 is LGHNA and CDR2 YSLEER. This CDR3 is CASSQRYQGRAAFF. The CDR3 DNA sequence: TGCGCCAGCAGCCAAAGGTACCAGGGGCGGGCAGCTTTCTTT.

This clonotype was picked up many times. The chain carries TRBV12-3 or TRBV12-4 and TRBJ2-3; 8 positions match TRBD2. The CDR3 contains 14 residues. Trimming at V came to 3 bases and at J to 4 bases, leaving 3 bases not matched to a gene. The CDR3 region has the DNA TGTGCCAGCAGTTTCGGGGGGGCCGCAGATACGCAGTATTTT. Translation: CASSFGGAADTQYF.

The chain links TRBV7-9 to TRBJ2-7; 13 positions match TRBD2. Unmatched junction bases numbered 5, after V lost 3 bases and J lost 0 bases. CDR3 length equals 17 residues. Germline V gene data show CDR1 as SEHNR and CDR2 as FQNEAQ (reference sequence). The CDR3 protein is CASSFRLAGGNSYEQYF. The DNA for the CDR3 is TGTGCCAGCAGCTTCCGACTAGCGGGGGGCAACTCCTACGAGCAGTACTTC.

This clonotype showed up many times. The chain has TRBV5-1 and TRBJ2-5, with 9 bases that match TRBD1. This CDR3 region has 14 residues. J lost 4 bases, V lost 8 bases, and 9 bases had no gene match. Germline assignment: CDR1 SGHRS and CDR2 YFSETQ. The DNA of the CDR3 is TGCGCCAGTAAATTCACAGGGGGCGCAGAGACCCAGTACTTC. Amino acids: CASKFTGGAETQYF.

This clonotype was seen a single time. Without the conserved terminal phenylalanine or tryptophan, this CDR3 likely stems from a read error. No DNA is shown, since the ends of the CDR3 on it are uncertain; the CDR3 is the one TCRdb lists. This chain uses TRBV18 with TRBJ1-1. The CDR3 has 15 amino acids, counting both end residues. CDR1 is KGHSH, CDR2 LQKENI, per germline. This chain's CDR3 is CASSPPGMGGTEAFL.

The genes are TRBV6-1 and TRBJ1-1; TRBD1 aligns across 9 bases. V shed 1 base and J 7 bases; nucleotides not matched to a gene: 4. The V gene's germline CDR1 is MNHNS and CDR2 SASEGT. This CDR3 is built from 14 residues. In DNA form, the CDR3 reads TGTGCCAGCAGTGAAGACGACAGGGGGTATGAAGCTTTCTTT. It translates to CASSEDDRGYEAFF.

In this sample, this clonotype turned up many times. The chain links TRBV20-1 to TRBJ2-3, with D possibly matching TRBD2 (5 bases). V lost 0 bases to trimming and J lost 6 bases, with 16 bases between them. This CDR3 is built from 15 residues. Germline V lookup: CDR1 DFQATT, CDR2 SNEGSKA (reference sequence). The CDR3 protein is CSARDPAGYLDTQYF. The CDR3, as DNA: TGCAGTGCTAGAGATCCGGCGGGTTATCTCGATACGCAGTATTTT.

The chain is built from TRBV10-3 and TRBJ1-1; 8 bases match TRBD1. Germline V CDR1 and CDR2: ENHRY, SYGVKD. With V trimmed by 7 bases and J by 7 bases, 8 bases remained unmatched. The length of the CDR3 is 13 residues. This CDR3 is CAINKDRVSEAFF. The CDR3 bases are TGTGCCATCAATAAGGACAGGGTGAGTGAAGCTTTCTTT.

The sample holds many counts of this clonotype. The CDR3 DNA is TGTGCCAGCAGCAGAGAGGACCGGGGGGACATTCAGTACTTC. Its translation is CASSREDRGDIQYF. The rearrangement uses TRBV9 and TRBJ2-4, with 7 bases aligning to TRBD2. Unmatched junction bases numbered 9, after V lost 4 bases and J lost 8 bases. Germline lookup yields CDR1 SGDLS and CDR2 YYNGEE. The CDR3 sequence is 14 residues long.

As for this clonotype: Germline is not matched at one junction end, which may reflect a read error. The chain recombines TRBV6-1 with TRBJ2-1; TRBD2 might be the D (5 bases). The last part of the DNA fits TRBJ2-7 better; the J call may be wrong. CDR1 is MNHNS, CDR2 SASEGT, per germline. The CDR3 sequence is 15 residues long. CDR3: CANSVGRESYNEQYF. CDR3 DNA: TGTGCCAACAGTGTGGGGAGAGAGTCCTACAATGAGCAGTACTTC.

This clonotype is medium-sized within its sample. CDR3 in DNA: TGTGCCACCAGTGATGGGGGAGTAGGCTCCTACAATGAGCAGTTCTTC. Its protein is CATSDGGVGSYNEQFF. The chain uses TRBV24-1 and TRBJ2-1, with D tentatively TRBD1 or TRBD2 (5 bases each). Germline V gives CDR1 KGHDR, CDR2 SFDVKD. Trimming left V 3 bases short and J 0 bases short, with 11 bases between. The CDR3 contains 16 residues.

The V and J genes are TRBV25-1 and TRBJ1-5; D unresolved. Germline V CDR1 and CDR2: MGHDK, SYGVNS. The length of the CDR3 is 14 residues. V gave up 1 base and J gave up 3 bases, with 7 bases separating them. CDR3 protein: CASSESGFNQPQHF. The CDR3 coding sequence is TGTGCCAGCAGTGAATCGGGATTCAATCAGCCCCAGCATTTT.

The CDR3, as DNA: TGTGCCAGCAGTGAAGAGGGCCCAAATGAAAAACTGTTTTTT. It yields the protein CASSEEGPNEKLFF. The V gene is TRBV6-4, the J gene TRBJ1-4; D is undetermined. CDR1 and CDR2 from the germline V gene are MRHNA and SNTAGT. The CDR3 loop spans 14 amino acids. Trimming stripped 3 bases from V and 5 bases from J, with 10 bases between.

This chain connects TRBV12-3 or TRBV12-4 to TRBJ2-3; D is unclear. V was shortened by 5 bases and J by 6 bases, with 9 bases between the two germline ends. The CDR3 runs 12 residues. In nucleotides, the CDR3 is TGTGCCAGCAGTCGAAGCGAGGATACGCAGTATTTT. Protein sequence: CASSRSEDTQYF.

The gene calls are TRBV20-1 and TRBJ2-1; 7 bases agree with TRBD2. This CDR3 is 13 amino acids long. In germline, CDR1 is DFQATT, CDR2 SNEGSKA (reference sequence). The trim removed 5 bases at V and 2 bases at J, leaving 3 bases unmatched. The CDR3 coding sequence is TGCAGTGCTTCTAGCGGAGCCTACAATGAGCAGTTCTTC. Translating it yields CSASSGAYNEQFF.

Turning to this clonotype: No conserved phenylalanine or tryptophan is present at the end of the CDR3, so a read error is the likely explanation. The chain's CDR3 is CAISQGQNYEQYS. In nucleotides, the CDR3 is TGTGCCATCAGCCAGGGACAGAACTACGAGCAGTACTCC. This chain connects TRBV10-3 to TRBJ2-7; 7 bases are shared with TRBD1. The CDR3 extends over 13 amino acids. The V gene end was trimmed by 6 bases and the J gene end by 3 bases; junction bases not matched to a gene: 5. Germline loops: CDR1 ENHRY, CDR2 SYGVKD.

This clonotype appeared once. This chain uses TRBV5-4 with TRBJ1-2; D is uncertain. The CDR3 has 13 residues. Germline assignment: CDR1 SGHNT and CDR2 YYREEE (reference sequence). V lost 3 bases and J 3 bases, leaving 9 bases between the germline ends. CDR3 DNA: TGTGCCAGCAGCTCCTCACGGGACTATGGCTACACCTTC. Protein sequence: CASSSSRDYGYTF.

The rearrangement joins TRBV29-1 to TRBJ2-2, with 12 bases aligning to TRBD2. This CDR3 region has 14 residues. The V gene end was trimmed by 7 bases and the J gene end by 5 bases; junction bases not matched to a gene: 5. Germline-derived CDR1 and CDR2 are SQVTM and ANQGSEA. CDR3 coding DNA: TGCAGCGCCGCAGGGACTAGCGGGACCGGGGAGCTGTTTTTT. Residues: CSAAGTSGTGELFF.